Listed below are T cell receptor beta chains from one sample, sequenced in a study of T cell repertoires in cytomegalovirus infection. TCRdb fed the reads into MiXCR, producing one record per CDR3 protein. This table has more than 650,000 distinct CDR3 sequences, about a third appearing once. The sequencing sample was made of PBMCs. These receptors were collected from a human donor in good health (CMV status not recorded). Some clones in this sample may be carry-over from other donors' samples. Each CDR3 is given with its conserved first and last residue. Fields, in order: clone size, V gene, D gene, J gene, CDR3 protein, CDR3 DNA. A D gene is named only where the DNA matches it firmly. Clone size appears in some rows only: once, few, many, or a class for an expanded clone.

once	TRBV6-1	TRBD1	TRBJ1-2	CASTRQGVGYGYTF	TGTGCCAGCACCCGACAGGGGGTTGGCTATGGCTACACCTTC
few	TRBV6-1	.	TRBJ2-5	CASSKTGYEQETQYF	TGTGCCAGCAGTAAGACAGGTTACGAACAAGAGACCCAGTACTTC
.	TRBV28	.	TRBJ2-1	CASIQGGRDEQFF	TGTGCCAGCATTCAGGGCGGGCGGGATGAGCAGTTCTTC
many	TRBV19	.	TRBJ1-1	CASGRNTEAFF	TGTGCCAGCGGGCGGAACACTGAAGCTTTCTTT
.	TRBV24-1	.	TRBJ2-3	CATSERDTQYF	TGTGCCACCAGTGAAAGAGATACGCAGTATTTT
many	TRBV7-8	TRBD1	TRBJ1-4	CASSLNEGAREKLFF	TGTGCCAGCAGCTTAAATGAGGGGGCTCGGGAAAAACTGTTTTTT
many	TRBV7-2	TRBD1	TRBJ2-7	CASSPPPGQGAMQYF	TGTGCCAGCAGCCCCCCCCCCGGGCAGGGGGCAATGCAGTACTTC
.	TRBV7-8	.	TRBJ1-6	CASSFLQGGNAPLPF	TGTGCCAGCAGCTTTCTCCAGGGAGGTAATGCACCCCTCCCCTTT
.	TRBV19	.	TRBJ1-1	CASGTATTEAFF	TGTGCCAGTGGGACCGCGACCACTGAAGCTTTCTTT
.	TRBV28	TRBD1	TRBJ1-6	CASSLEGTGSPPLHF	TGTGCCAGCAGTTTAGAGGGGACAGGCTCGCCACCCCTCCACTTT